This entry lists 16 T cell receptor beta chains sequenced from one sample in a study of vaccination effects on CD4 cells after COVID-19. Culture proceeded for more than nine days, and CD4+ T cells were then isolated. The person was diagnosed with PCR-confirmed SARS-CoV-2 infection between March and December 2020. Each participant was given two doses of one vaccine (BNT162b2 or mRNA-1273). Antigen specificity for these receptors is unknown. The repertoire was sequenced with immunoSEQ multiplex PCR; TCRdb's copy has only in-frame clones and lacks some. The data contain tens of thousands of clones, around 76% of them singletons. This specimen consisted of CD4+ T cells from PBMCs cultured without peptide, obtained after COVID-19 vaccination. Receptors originate from a human donor who had a prior SARS-CoV-2 infection.

V usage is TRBV11-3 and J usage is TRBJ2-3, with 9 positions matching TRBD2. The CDR3 runs 16 residues. From germline, CDR1 is SGHNT and CDR2 YENEEA. V was pared by 3 bases and J by 4 bases, with 8 bases of the junction left unmatched. CDR3 sequence: CASSFEGGRGADTQYF. The CDR3, as DNA: TGTGCCAGCAGCTTTGAAGGCGGGAGGGGGGCAGATACGCAGTATTTT.

This clone was picked up one time. This chain connects TRBV7-3 to TRBJ1-2, with 7 positions matching TRBD1. CDR3 length equals 16 residues. V gave up 5 bases and J gave up 1 base; unmatched junction bases: 10. Germline values: CDR1 SGHTA, CDR2 FQGTGA. CDR3 loop: CASSLPLQGRNYGYTF. The CDR3 DNA follows: TGTGCCAGCAGCCTCCCCCTACAGGGGCGTAACTATGGCTACACCTTC.

The chain has TRBV7-9 and TRBJ2-7; D possibly corresponds to TRBD2 (6 bases). Trimming left V 4 bases short and J 3 bases short, with 16 bases between. This CDR3 has 15 amino acids. Germline CDR1 and CDR2: SEHNR and FQNEAQ (reference sequence). This chain's CDR3 is CASSSRDSVNYEQYF. The CDR3 DNA reads TGTGCCAGCAGCTCCCGGGACTCGGTGAACTACGAGCAGTACTTC.

V is TRBV5-4 and J is TRBJ2-3, with 8 positions matching TRBD2. Germline V gene lookup returns CDR1 SGHNT and CDR2 YYREEE (reference sequence). The CDR3 totals 14 residues. Trimming took 1 base from V and 6 from J; bases not matched to a gene: 4. CDR3 in amino acids: CASSLIGTRDTQYF. The DNA for the CDR3 is TGTGCCAGCAGCTTGATCGGGACTAGGGATACGCAGTATTTT.

The chain joins TRBV10-2 to TRBJ2-7; weak D call: TRBD1 (5 bases). This CDR3 comprises 14 residues. V lost 8 bases and J lost 0, with 14 bases in between. CDR1 is WSHSY, CDR2 SAAADI, per germline. The CDR3 sequence is CASGADTNSYEQYF. CDR3 bases: TGCGCCAGCGGGGCAGACACCAACTCCTACGAGCAGTACTTC.

CDR3 sequence: CASSFTGTGRNEQFF. CDR3 sequence (DNA): TGTGCCAGTAGTTTCACCGGGACAGGGAGAAATGAGCAGTTCTTC. This chain joins TRBV19 and TRBJ2-1; 9 bases fit TRBD1. After removal of 5 bases from V and 7 bases from J, the junction contained 9 bases not matched to a gene. The CDR3 is made up of 15 amino acids. CDR1 and CDR2 (germline): LNHDA, SQIVND (reference sequence).

This rearrangement joins TRBV15 to TRBJ1-2, with 8 bases lining up with TRBD1. J was trimmed by 8 bases and V by 2 bases; bases with no gene match: 7. The CDR3 runs 14 residues. The V gene's germline CDR1 is LNHNV and CDR2 YYDKDF (reference sequence). The CDR3 DNA sequence: TGTGCCACCAGCAGACCTCCCGGACAGGGCGGCTACACCTTC. This translates into CATSRPPGQGGYTF.

The genes are TRBV27 and TRBJ2-3; 10 bases agree with TRBD2. The germline CDR1 and CDR2 sequences are MNHEY and SMNVEV (reference sequence). J lost 0 bases, V lost 10 bases, and 10 bases had no gene match. The CDR3 spans 16 residues. The CDR3 DNA sequence: TGTGCCATCGGTAGCGGGAGGACGTCTAGCACAGATACGCAGTATTTT. It translates to CAIGSGRTSSTDTQYF.

V usage is TRBV3-1 (or the pseudogene TRBV3-2) and J usage is TRBJ2-7; 7 positions match TRBD2. This CDR3 has 14 residues. The V segment lost 4 bases and the J segment 9 bases; nucleotides outside the gene matches: 12. CDR1 and CDR2 from the germline V gene are LGHDT and YNNKEL (reference sequence). The CDR3 is CASSPDGGERGQYF. In nucleotides, the CDR3 is TGTGCCAGCAGCCCCGATGGGGGGGAAAGGGGGCAGTACTTC.

This chain joins TRBV19 and TRBJ2-7; unclear D gene. CDR3 length equals 15 residues. CDR1 is LNHDA and CDR2 is SQIVND in the germline V gene (reference sequence). Trimming shortened V by 4 bases and J by 2 bases, and 15 bases separated the two germline ends. The CDR3 protein is CASSNGWPGPYEQYF. CDR3 DNA sequence: TGTGCCAGTAGTAACGGGTGGCCGGGCCCCTACGAGCAGTACTTC.

J is TRBJ1-1 and V is TRBV15; 11 bases are a match to TRBD1. Germline V gives CDR1 LNHNV, CDR2 YYDKDF (reference sequence). V shed 8 bases, J shed 2 bases, and the junction held 10 bases outside the gene matches. The CDR3 is made up of 16 amino acids. The CDR3 DNA follows: TGTGCCACCGAGCGACCGGGACAGGGGGAAAACACTGAAGCTTTCTTT. Amino acid sequence: CATERPGQGENTEAFF.

The J gene is TRBJ1-2, the V gene TRBV18; tentatively, D is TRBD1 (6 bases). CDR3 length: 16 amino acids. CDR1 and CDR2 from the germline V gene are KGHSH and LQKENI. V was trimmed by 3 bases and J by 8 bases, leaving 22 bases between them. The CDR3 nucleotides read TGTGCCAGCTCACCGGGTCAGGCAGGGGCGACTAGCGGCTACACCTTC. Its protein is CASSPGQAGATSGYTF.

This chain's CDR3 is CASSQWDRQETQYF. DNA of the CDR3: TGTGCCAGCAGCCAATGGGACAGACAAGAGACCCAGTACTTC. This rearrangement joins TRBV5-5 to TRBJ2-5, with TRBD1 matching over 7 bases. With V trimmed by 4 bases and J by 2 bases, 5 bases remained unmatched. CDR1 is SGHKS and CDR2 is YYEKEE in the germline V gene (reference sequence). CDR3 size: 14 residues.

The CDR3 loop is CATTLRAQVVNTEAFF. DNA for the CDR3: TGTGCCACCACTTTAAGGGCCCAGGTCGTGAACACTGAAGCTTTCTTT. This chain links TRBV2 with TRBJ1-1; D is undetermined. The length of the CDR3 is 16 residues. The ends were cut back, 10 bases at V and 0 bases at J, with 21 bases in the middle. Germline V gives CDR1 SNHLY, CDR2 FYNNEI.

The chain is built from TRBV5-8 and TRBJ1-1; no clear D gene. Deletions cut 1 base from V and 3 bases from J, with 13 bases between. The CDR3 has 15 amino acids. Germline V gene lookup returns CDR1 SGHTS and CDR2 YDEGEE. The chain's CDR3 is CASSLYGVAYTEAFF. The CDR3 DNA reads as TGTGCCAGCAGCTTGTACGGGGTAGCGTACACTGAAGCTTTCTTT. The variable domain in full, with the rest retrieved from reference TRBV5-8 and TRBJ1-1, is EAGVTQSPTHLIKTRGQQATLRCSPISGHTSVYWYQQALGLGLQFLLWYDEGEERNRGNFPPRFSGRQFPNYSSELNVNALELEDSALYLCASSLYGVAYTEAFFGQGTRLTVV.

The chain links TRBV6-2 or TRBV6-3 to TRBJ2-2; the match to TRBD2 covers 11 bases. The CDR3 loop spans 17 amino acids. Germline CDR1 is MNHEY and CDR2 is SVGEGT. The ends lost 5 bases at V and 3 bases at J; junction bases unmatched: 8. Here the CDR3 reads CASSRLSGRAYTGELFF. DNA for the CDR3: TGTGCCAGCAGTCGCCTTAGCGGGAGGGCCTACACCGGGGAGCTGTTTTTT.